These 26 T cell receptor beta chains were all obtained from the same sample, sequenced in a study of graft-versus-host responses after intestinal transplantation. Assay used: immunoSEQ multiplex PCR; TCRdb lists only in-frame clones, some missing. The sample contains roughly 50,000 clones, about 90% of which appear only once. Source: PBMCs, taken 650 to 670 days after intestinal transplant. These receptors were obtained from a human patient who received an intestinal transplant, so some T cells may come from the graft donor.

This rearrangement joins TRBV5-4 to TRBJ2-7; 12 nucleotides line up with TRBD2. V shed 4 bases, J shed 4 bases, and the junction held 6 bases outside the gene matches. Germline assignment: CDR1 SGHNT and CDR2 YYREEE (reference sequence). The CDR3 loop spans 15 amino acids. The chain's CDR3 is CASSSTSGGLYEQYF. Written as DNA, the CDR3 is TGTGCCAGCAGCAGTACTAGCGGGGGGTTGTACGAGCAGTACTTC.

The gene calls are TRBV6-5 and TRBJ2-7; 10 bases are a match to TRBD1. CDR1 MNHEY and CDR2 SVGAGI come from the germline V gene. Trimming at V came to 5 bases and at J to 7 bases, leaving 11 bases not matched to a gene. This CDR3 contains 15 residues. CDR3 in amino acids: CASSTGTGDLREQYF. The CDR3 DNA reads TGTGCCAGCAGTACCGGGACAGGGGACCTACGGGAGCAGTACTTC.

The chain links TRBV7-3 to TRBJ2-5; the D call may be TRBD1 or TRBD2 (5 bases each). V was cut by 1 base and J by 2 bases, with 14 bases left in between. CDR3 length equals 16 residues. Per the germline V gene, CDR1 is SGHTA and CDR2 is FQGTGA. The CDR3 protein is CASSLSGDLQQETQYF. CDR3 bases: TGTGCCAGCAGCTTAAGTGGGGACCTCCAGCAAGAGACCCAGTACTTC.

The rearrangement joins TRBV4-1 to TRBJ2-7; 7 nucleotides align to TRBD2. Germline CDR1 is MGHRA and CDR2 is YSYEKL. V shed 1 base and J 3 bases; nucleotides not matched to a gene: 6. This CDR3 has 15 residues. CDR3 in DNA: TGCGCCAGCAGCCAAGTGGGGGGGGGTCACTACGAGCAGTACTTC. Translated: CASSQVGGGHYEQYF.

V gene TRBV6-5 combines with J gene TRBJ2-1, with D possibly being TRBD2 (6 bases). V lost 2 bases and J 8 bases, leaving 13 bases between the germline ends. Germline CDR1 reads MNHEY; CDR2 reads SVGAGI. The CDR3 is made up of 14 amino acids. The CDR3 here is CASSYQRVGYEQFF. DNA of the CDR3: TGTGCCAGCAGTTACCAGCGGGTGGGCTATGAGCAGTTCTTC.

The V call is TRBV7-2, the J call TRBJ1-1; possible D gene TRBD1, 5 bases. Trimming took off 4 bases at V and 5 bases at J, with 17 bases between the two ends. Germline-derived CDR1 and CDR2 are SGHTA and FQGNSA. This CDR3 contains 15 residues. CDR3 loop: CASSSPAAGETEAFF. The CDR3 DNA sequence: TGTGCCAGCAGCTCGCCGGCGGCGGGGGAGACTGAAGCTTTCTTT.

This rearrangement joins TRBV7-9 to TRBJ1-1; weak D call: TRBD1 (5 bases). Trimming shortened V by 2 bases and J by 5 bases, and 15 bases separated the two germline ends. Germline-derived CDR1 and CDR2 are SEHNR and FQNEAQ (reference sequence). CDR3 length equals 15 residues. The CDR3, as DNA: TGTGCCAGCAGCTTACAGAGGGGCGGGGGGACTGAAGCTTTCTTT. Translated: CASSLQRGGGTEAFF. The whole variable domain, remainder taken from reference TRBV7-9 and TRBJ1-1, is DTGVSQNPRHKITKRGQNVTFRCDPISEHNRLYWYRQTLGQGPEFLTYFQNEAQLEKSRLLSDRFSAERPKGSFSTLEIQRTEQGDSAMYLCASSLQRGGGTEAFFGQGTRLTVV.

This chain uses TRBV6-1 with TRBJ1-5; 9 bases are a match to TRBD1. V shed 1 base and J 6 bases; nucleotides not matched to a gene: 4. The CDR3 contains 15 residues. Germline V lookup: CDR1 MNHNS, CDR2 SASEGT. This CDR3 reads CASSEGGTGFQPQHF. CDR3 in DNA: TGTGCCAGCAGTGAAGGAGGGACAGGGTTTCAGCCCCAGCATTTT.

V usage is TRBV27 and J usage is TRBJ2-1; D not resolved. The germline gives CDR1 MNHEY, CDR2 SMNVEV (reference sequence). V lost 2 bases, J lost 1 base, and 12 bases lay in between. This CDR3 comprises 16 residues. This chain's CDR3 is CASSLVSGFSYNEQFF. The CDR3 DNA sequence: TGTGCCAGCAGTTTAGTATCCGGATTTTCCTACAATGAGCAGTTCTTC.

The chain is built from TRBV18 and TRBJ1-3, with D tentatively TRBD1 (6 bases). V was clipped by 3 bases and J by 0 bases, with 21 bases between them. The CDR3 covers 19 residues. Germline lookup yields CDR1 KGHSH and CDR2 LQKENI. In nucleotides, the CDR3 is TGTGCCAGCTCACCTCGCTCAGGGGCCCAACCAAGCTCTGGAAACACCATATATTTT. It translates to CASSPRSGAQPSSGNTIYF.

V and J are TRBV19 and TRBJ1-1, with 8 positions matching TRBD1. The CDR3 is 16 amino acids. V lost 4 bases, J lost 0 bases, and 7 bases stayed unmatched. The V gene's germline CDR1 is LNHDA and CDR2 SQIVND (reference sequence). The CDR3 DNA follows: TGTGCCAGTAGTAAGTGGCAGGGGGCAATGAACACTGAAGCTTTCTTT. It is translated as CASSKWQGAMNTEAFF.

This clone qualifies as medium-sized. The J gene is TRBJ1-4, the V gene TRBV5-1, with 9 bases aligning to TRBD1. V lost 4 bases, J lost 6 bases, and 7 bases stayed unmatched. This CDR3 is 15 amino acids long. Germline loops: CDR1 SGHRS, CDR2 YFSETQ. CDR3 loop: CASSLGTGMYEKLFF. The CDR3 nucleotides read TGCGCCAGCAGCCTCGGGACAGGGATGTATGAAAAACTGTTTTTT.

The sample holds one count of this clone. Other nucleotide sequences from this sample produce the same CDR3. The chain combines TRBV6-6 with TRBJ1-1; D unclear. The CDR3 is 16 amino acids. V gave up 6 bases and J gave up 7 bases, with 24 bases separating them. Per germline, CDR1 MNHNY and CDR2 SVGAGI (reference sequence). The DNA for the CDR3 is TGTGCCAGCAGGGAACCTCGTGGCCCCCCCGTAGATGAAGCTTTCTTT. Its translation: CASREPRGPPVDEAFF.

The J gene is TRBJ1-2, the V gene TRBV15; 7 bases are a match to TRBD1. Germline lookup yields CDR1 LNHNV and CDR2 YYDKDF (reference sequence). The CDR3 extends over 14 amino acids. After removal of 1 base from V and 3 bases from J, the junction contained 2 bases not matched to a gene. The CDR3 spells CATSRGQGHYGYTF. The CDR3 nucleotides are TGTGCCACCAGCAGAGGACAGGGCCACTATGGCTACACCTTC.

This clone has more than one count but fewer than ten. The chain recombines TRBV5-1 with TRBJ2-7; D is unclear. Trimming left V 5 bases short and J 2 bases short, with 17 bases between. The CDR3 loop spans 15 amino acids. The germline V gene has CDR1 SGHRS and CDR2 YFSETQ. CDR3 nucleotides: TGCGCCAGCAGATCCGATATCGGACCCCCCTACGAGCAGTACTTC. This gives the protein CASRSDIGPPYEQYF.

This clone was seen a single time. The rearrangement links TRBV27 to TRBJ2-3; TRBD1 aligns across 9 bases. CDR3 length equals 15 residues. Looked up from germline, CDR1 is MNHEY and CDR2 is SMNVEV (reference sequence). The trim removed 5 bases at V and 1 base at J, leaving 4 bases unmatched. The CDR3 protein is CASSPRTGGTDTQYF. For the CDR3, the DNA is TGTGCCAGCAGTCCCCGGACAGGGGGCACAGATACGCAGTATTTT.

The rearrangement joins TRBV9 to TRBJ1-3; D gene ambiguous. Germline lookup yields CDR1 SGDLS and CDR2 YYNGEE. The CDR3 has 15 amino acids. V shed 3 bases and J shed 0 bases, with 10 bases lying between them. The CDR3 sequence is CASSERGSSGNTIYF. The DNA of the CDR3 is TGTGCCAGCAGCGAACGGGGATCCTCTGGAAACACCATATATTTT.

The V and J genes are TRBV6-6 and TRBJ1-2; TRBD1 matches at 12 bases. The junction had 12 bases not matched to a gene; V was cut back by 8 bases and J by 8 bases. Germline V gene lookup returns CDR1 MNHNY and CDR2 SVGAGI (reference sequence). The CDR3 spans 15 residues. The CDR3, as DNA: TGTGCCAGCGGAGAGCCGGGACAGGGGGCTTTGGGCTACACCTTC. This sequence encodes CASGEPGQGALGYTF.

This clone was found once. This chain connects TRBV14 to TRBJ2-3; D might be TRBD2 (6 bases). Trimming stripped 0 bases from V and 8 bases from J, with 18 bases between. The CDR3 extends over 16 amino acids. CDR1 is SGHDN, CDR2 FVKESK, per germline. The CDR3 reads CASSQDRFWDFGTQYF. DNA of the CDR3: TGTGCCAGCAGCCAAGATAGGTTTTGGGACTTTGGTACGCAGTATTTT.

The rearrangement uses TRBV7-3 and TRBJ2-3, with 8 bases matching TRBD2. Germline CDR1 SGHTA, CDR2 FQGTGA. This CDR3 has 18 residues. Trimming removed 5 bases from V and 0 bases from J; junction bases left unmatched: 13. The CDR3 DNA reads TGTGCCAGCAGCCATACACGGGGACTAGGCCCTAGCACAGATACGCAGTATTTT. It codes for CASSHTRGLGPSTDTQYF. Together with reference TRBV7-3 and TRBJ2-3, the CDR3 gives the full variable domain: GAGVSQTPSNKVTEKGKYVELRCDPISGHTALYWYRQSLGQGPEFLIYFQGTGAADDSGLPNDRFFAVRPEGSVSTLKIQRTERGDSAVYLCASSHTRGLGPSTDTQYFGPGTRLTVL.

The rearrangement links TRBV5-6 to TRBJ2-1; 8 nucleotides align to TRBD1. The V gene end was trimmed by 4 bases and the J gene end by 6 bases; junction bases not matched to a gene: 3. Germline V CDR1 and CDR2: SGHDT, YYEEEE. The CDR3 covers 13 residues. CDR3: CASSLGTGNEQFF. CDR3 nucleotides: TGTGCCAGCAGCCTAGGGACAGGCAATGAGCAGTTCTTC.

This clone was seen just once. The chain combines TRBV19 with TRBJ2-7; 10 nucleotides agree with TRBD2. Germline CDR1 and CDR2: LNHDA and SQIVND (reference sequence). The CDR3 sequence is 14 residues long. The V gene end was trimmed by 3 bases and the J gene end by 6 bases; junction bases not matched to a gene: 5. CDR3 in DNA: TGTGCCAGTAGTATTACTAGCGGGGCCGGCGAGCAGTACTTC. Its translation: CASSITSGAGEQYF.

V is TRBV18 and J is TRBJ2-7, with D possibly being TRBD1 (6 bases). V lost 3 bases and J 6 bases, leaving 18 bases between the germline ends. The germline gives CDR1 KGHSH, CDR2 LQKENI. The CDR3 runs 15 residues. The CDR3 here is CASSPNRVRGVEQYF. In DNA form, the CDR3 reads TGTGCCAGCTCACCGAACAGGGTACGAGGCGTCGAGCAGTACTTC.

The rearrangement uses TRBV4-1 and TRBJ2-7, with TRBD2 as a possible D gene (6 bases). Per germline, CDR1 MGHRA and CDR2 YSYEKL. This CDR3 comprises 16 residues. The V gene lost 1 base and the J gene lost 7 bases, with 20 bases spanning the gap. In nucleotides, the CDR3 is TGCGCCAGCAGCCAAGTGGCCGGGCCCCGGGCGGGAGAGCAGTACTTC. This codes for CASSQVAGPRAGEQYF.

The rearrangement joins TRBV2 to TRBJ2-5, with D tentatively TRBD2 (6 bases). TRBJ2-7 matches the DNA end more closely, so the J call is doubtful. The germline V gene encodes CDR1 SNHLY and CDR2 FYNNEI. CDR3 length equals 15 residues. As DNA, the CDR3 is TGTGCCAGCACACCCCCGGGGGAGCCAAGATACGAGCAGTACTTC. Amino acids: CASTPPGEPRYEQYF.

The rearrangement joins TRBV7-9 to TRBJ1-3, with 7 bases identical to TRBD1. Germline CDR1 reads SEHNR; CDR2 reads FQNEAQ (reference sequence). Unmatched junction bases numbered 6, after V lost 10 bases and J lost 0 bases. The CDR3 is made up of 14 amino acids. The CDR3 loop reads CATTGFGSGNTIYF. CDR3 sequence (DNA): TGTGCCACGACAGGGTTCGGCTCTGGAAACACCATATATTTT.